The 4 T cell receptor beta chains reported below all come from one sample, sequenced in a study of PD-1 blockade in mismatch repair-deficient tumors. Sequencing used immunoSEQ multiplex PCR; TCRdb keeps in-frame clones, though not all of them. This table has tens of thousands of clones, approximately 83% appearing once. The sequencing used PBMCs, collected approximately 9 months after starting pembrolizumab. The receptors derive from an adult with mismatch repair-deficient cancer.

CDR3 sequence (DNA): TGTGCCAGTAGTACAGGGGGAGGCTACGAGCAGTACTTC. Its protein product is CASSTGGGYEQYF. V gene TRBV19 combines with J gene TRBJ2-7, with D possibly TRBD1 on 7 matching bases. The V gene's germline CDR1 is LNHDA and CDR2 SQIVND (reference sequence). Trimming removed 4 bases from V and 3 bases from J, with 10 bases in between. The CDR3 spans 13 residues.

This clone has a single count. V and J are TRBV27 and TRBJ2-3, with 12 positions matching TRBD2. Trimming removed 1 base from V and 2 bases from J; junction bases left unmatched: 16. The CDR3 runs to 21 residues. From germline, CDR1 is MNHEY and CDR2 SMNVEV (reference sequence). The CDR3 loop reads CASSLYRLGRLAGAHTDTQYF. The CDR3 nucleotides read TGTGCCAGCAGTTTATATAGGCTGGGTCGACTAGCGGGAGCTCACACAGATACGCAGTATTTT.

The chain uses TRBV9 and TRBJ2-1; 7 positions match TRBD2. The germline V gene has CDR1 SGDLS and CDR2 YYNGEE. CDR3 length: 15 amino acids. The junction had 4 bases not matched to a gene; V was cut back by 0 bases and J by 4 bases. CDR3 region: CASSVGGGSYNEQFF. CDR3 nucleotides: TGTGCCAGCAGCGTAGGGGGGGGGAGTTACAATGAGCAGTTCTTC.

The rearrangement links TRBV7-9 to TRBJ1-6; possible D gene TRBD1, 5 bases. Trimming cost V 3 bases and J 10 bases, with 16 bases left between them. CDR3 length: 15 amino acids. CDR1 is SEHNR and CDR2 is FQNEAQ in the germline V gene (reference sequence). CDR3 sequence reads: CASSFYAGIVSPLHF. CDR3 DNA sequence: TGTGCCAGCAGCTTTTACGCAGGGATAGTCTCACCCCTCCACTTT.